Included here is one TCR beta chain sequence, with context. Methods used by the authors: For nucleated cells, counts were estimated from reference gene primer amplification. Measured with immunoSEQ multiplex PCR; TCRdb has only the in-frame clones, and not every one. V and J calls and clone size are as listed in that table; D and trimming were resolved from the DNA. Here the sample spans nearly 250,000 clones, roughly four fifths being singletons. This sample was taken from a study of blood T cell repertoires in COVID-19. Overall study context: Italy, Spain and the United States were the sources of the convalescent and acute COVID-19 samples. From T cells, B-cell-depleted T cells, or PBMCs came the material, which was cDNA or gDNA.

This CDR3 has 18 amino acids. Trimming shortened V by 3 bases and J by 0 bases, and 18 bases separated the two germline ends. CDR1 is KGHSH, CDR2 LQKENI, per germline. The TCR was taken from a woman over 75 with acute or convalescent COVID-19. The sample was peripheral blood. The chain recombines TRBV18 with TRBJ2-1, with D maybe TRBD2 (6 bases). The CDR3 loop reads CASSPTQGLRSSYNEQFF. For the CDR3, the DNA is TGTGCCAGCTCACCCACCCAGGGACTTCGGAGCTCCTACAATGAGCAGTTCTTC.